The present TCR beta chain was sequenced within a study of blood T cell repertoires in COVID-19 (dated by TCRdb to the early 2020s). Context from the whole study: Collaborator samples came from the United States, Italy and Spain and covered acute and convalescent phases of COVID-19. The prospective study material was composed of cDNA or gDNA derived from T cells, B-cell-depleted T cells, or PBMCs. The dataset comprised deeply sampled blood TCRbeta repertoires from subjects exposed to, actively infected with, or recovered from COVID-19. The repertoires were released in a freely available public database meant as a resource for research on the immune response to SARS-CoV-2. Samples came from the ongoing ImmuneRACE study (first 160 participants) plus 1,254 subjects from 6 global collaborators. Nearly every sample came with metadata listing a de-identified subject ID, COVID-19 status, age in years and sex. Where HLA class I and class II types were available, the types were taken from metadata supplied by the sample provider, not from assay-based typing. Overall study results and their limits: How much clinical and demographic metadata was included differed by source and by participant, and the metadata was provided uncurated.

TCRbeta CDR3 regions were amplified from genomic DNA by means of the immunoSEQ Assay, a bias-controlled multiplex PCR. The authors' pipeline ran thus. Nucleated cell counts per sample were estimated from amplification of reference gene primers within the assay. Sequence reads were collapsed and filtered to measure the absolute abundance of every unique TCRbeta CDR3 rearrangement. For each sample, productive Simpson clonality was calculated by taking the square root of Simpson's diversity index across productive rearrangements. Held by TCRdb, this immuneACCESS table contains in-frame sequences only and omits some clones. Under half of the omission traces to an unresolved V gene where checked; the cause of the rest is unknown. V, J and clone size were drawn from that table, and D and trimming were deduced from the DNA. In all, the sample holds about 49,000 clones, and 86% of those were seen once. Jointly, the top ten make up less than 5.5% of the sample.

The V end gives up 4 bases and the J end 2 bases, leaving 2 bases in the junction not matched to a gene. The CDR3 covers 14 residues, taking in both the cysteine and the phenylalanine. Just CDR3 DNA is preserved here, 42 bases in frame from base 1. The germline V gene (reference sequence) supplies CDR1 SGHNT and CDR2 YYREEE. Note on this clone: Its antigen is not yet known. No base-level quality is on record; no much larger clone is a single base apart. The same CDR3 can be traced to other DNA sequences in this sample.

Whole blood was collected in K2EDTA tubes by collaborating institutions according to the institutions' own protocols. For TCRbeta analysis, collaborators shipped samples in one of three forms: frozen whole blood, isolated PBMCs, or DNA extracted from either of those sample types. The chain was built from TRBV5-4 and TRBJ2-5, with 10 central nucleotides matching TRBD1. The clonotype originates from a man between 40 and 49 years old with active COVID-19. Sequencing used peripheral blood. The CDR3 is CASSRDRGQETQYF. The DNA sequence is given as TGTGCCAGCAGCCGGGACAGGGGACAAGAGACCCAGTACTTC. The full variable domain, with segments outside the CDR3 supplied by the reference TRBV5-4 and TRBJ2-5 proteins, appears as ETGVTQSPTHLIKTRGQQVTLRCSSQSGHNTVSWYQQALGQGPQFIFQYYREEENGRGNFPPRFSGLQFPNYSSELNVNALELDDSALYLCASSRDRGQETQYFGPGTRLLVL.